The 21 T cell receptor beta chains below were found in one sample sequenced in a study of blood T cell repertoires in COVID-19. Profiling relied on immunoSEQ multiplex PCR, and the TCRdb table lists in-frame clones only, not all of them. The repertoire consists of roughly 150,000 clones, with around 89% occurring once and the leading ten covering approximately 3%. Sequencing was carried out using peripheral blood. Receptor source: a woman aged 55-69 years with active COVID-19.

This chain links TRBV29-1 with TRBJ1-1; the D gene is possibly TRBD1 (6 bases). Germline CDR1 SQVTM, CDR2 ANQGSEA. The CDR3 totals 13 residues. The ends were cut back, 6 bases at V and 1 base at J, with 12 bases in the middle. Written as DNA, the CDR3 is TGCAGCGTAGCGACAGGTCCGAACACTGAAGCTTTCTTT. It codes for CSVATGPNTEAFF.

This chain's CDR3 is CASSSGGWTVNYGYTF. DNA for the CDR3: TGTGCCAGCAGCTCGGGGGGATGGACCGTGAACTATGGCTACACCTTC. The chain combines TRBV7-9 with TRBJ1-2; D may be TRBD1 (5 bases). This CDR3 comprises 16 residues. Germline V gives CDR1 SEHNR, CDR2 FQNEAQ (reference sequence). Trimming took off 4 bases at V and 2 bases at J, with 17 bases between the two ends. Complete variable domain (other parts from reference TRBV7-9 and TRBJ1-2): DTGVSQNPRHKITKRGQNVTFRCDPISEHNRLYWYRQTLGQGPEFLTYFQNEAQLEKSRLLSDRFSAERPKGSFSTLEIQRTEQGDSAMYLCASSSGGWTVNYGYTFGSGTRLTVV.

The CDR3 DNA sequence: TGTGCCAGCAGCTTGGTCGGGGATGAAGCTTTCTTT. Protein product: CASSLVGDEAFF. The V and J genes are TRBV5-5 and TRBJ1-1; D gene ambiguous. Trimming removed 0 bases from V and 7 bases from J, with 7 bases in between. The CDR3 length is 12 residues. Looked up from germline, CDR1 is SGHKS and CDR2 is YYEKEE (reference sequence).

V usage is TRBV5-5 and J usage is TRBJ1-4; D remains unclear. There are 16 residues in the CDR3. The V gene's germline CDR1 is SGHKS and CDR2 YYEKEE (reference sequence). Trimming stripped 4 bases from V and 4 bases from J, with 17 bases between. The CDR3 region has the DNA TGTGCCAGCAGCCCGCGTCCCCCTAACGTTAATGAAAAACTGTTTTTT. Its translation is CASSPRPPNVNEKLFF.

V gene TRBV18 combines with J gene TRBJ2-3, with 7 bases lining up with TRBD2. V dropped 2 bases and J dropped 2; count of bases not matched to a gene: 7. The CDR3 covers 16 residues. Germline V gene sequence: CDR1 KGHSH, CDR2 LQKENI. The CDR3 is CASSPLAGPTTDTQYF. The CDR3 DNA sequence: TGTGCCAGCTCACCATTAGCGGGTCCCACCACAGATACGCAGTATTTT.

The CDR3 bases are TGCAGCGTTGAAGCTTCCCAGGTTGAAACCTACGAGCAGTACTTC. Protein sequence: CSVEASQVETYEQYF. This chain connects TRBV29-1 to TRBJ2-7; unclear D gene. V gave up 1 base and J gave up 2 bases, with 15 bases separating them. Germline loops: CDR1 SQVTM, CDR2 ANQGSEA. The CDR3 is made up of 15 amino acids.

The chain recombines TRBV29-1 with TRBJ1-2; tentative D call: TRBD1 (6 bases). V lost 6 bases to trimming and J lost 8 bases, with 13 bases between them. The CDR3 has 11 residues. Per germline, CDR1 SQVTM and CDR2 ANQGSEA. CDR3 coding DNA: TGCAGCGTCCCCGGGGGGCAAGGCTACACCTTC. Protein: CSVPGGQGYTF.

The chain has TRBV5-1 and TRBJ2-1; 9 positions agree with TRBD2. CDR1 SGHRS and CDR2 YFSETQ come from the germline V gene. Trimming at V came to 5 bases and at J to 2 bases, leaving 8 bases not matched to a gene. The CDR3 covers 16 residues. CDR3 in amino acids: CASRSPSGATYNEQFF. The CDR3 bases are TGCGCCAGCAGGTCTCCTAGCGGGGCGACCTACAATGAGCAGTTCTTC.

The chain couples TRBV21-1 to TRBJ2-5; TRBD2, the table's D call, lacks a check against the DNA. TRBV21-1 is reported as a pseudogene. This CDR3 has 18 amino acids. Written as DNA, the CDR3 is TGTGCCAGCAGCGCCTGGGGCCTAGCGGGAGGGCCGGGGGAGACCCAGTACTTC. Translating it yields CASSAWGLAGGPGETQYF.

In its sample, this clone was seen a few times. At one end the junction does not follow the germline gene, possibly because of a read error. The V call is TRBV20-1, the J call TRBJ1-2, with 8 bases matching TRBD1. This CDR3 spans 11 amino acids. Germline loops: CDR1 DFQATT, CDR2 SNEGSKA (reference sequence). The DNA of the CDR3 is TGCAGTGCTAGCGGGGACAGGCGACCTGCCTTC. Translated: CSASGDRRPAF.

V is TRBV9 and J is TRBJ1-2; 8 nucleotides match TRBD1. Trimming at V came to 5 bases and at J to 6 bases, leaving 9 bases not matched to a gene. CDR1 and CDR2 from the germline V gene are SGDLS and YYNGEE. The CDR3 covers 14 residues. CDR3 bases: TGTGCCAGCAGACGGACAGGGCTTACGGATGGCTACACCTTC. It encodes CASRRTGLTDGYTF. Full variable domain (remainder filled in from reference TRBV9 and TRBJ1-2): DSGVTQTPKHLITATGQRVTLRCSPRSGDLSVYWYQQSLDQGLQFLIQYYNGEERAKGNILERFSAQQFPDLHSELNLSSLELGDSALYFCASRRTGLTDGYTFGSGTRLTVV.

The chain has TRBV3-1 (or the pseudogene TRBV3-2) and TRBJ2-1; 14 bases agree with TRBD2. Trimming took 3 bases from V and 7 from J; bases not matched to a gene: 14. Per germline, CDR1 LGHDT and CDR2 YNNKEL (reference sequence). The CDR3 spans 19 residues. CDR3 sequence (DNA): TGTGCCAGCAGCCAGCCCGGGACTAGCGGGAGAACCACGGGAAATGAGCAGTTCTTC. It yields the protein CASSQPGTSGRTTGNEQFF.

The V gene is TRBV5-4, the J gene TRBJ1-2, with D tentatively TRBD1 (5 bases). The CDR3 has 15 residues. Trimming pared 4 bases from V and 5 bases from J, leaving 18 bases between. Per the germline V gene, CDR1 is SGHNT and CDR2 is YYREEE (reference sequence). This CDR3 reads CASSPDRTLGYGYTF. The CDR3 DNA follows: TGTGCCAGCAGCCCTGACAGAACTCTAGGGTATGGCTACACCTTC.

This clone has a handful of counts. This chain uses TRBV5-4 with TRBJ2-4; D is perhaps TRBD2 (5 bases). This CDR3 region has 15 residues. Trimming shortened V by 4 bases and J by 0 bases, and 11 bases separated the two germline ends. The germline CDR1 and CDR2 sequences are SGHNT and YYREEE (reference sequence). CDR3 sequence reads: CASSEAGIAKNIQYF. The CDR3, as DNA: TGTGCCAGCAGCGAAGCCGGGATAGCCAAAAACATTCAGTACTTC.

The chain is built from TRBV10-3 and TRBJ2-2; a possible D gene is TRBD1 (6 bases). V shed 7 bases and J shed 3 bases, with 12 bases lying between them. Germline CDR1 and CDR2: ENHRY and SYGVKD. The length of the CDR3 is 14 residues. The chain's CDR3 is CAITGHIDTGELFF. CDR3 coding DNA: TGTGCCATCACGGGACATATTGACACCGGGGAGCTGTTTTTT.

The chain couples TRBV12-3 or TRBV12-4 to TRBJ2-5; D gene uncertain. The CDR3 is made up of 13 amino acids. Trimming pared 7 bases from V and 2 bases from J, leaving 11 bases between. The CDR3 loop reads CASTSDTQETQYF. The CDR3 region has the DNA TGTGCCAGCACATCCGACACGCAAGAGACCCAGTACTTC.

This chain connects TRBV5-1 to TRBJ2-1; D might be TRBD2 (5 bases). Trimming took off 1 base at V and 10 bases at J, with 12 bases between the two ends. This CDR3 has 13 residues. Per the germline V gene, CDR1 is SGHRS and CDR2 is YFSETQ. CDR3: CASSLTREYEQFF. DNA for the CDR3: TGCGCCAGCAGCTTGACGAGGGAGTACGAGCAGTTCTTC.

The CDR3 loop reads CASSPTGTGWEKLFF. The CDR3 nucleotides are TGCGCCAGCAGTCCTACAGGGACAGGGTGGGAAAAACTGTTTTTT. This chain joins TRBV5-1 and TRBJ1-4, with TRBD1 identical over 9 bases. Trimming removed 5 bases from V and 8 bases from J; junction bases left unmatched: 10. CDR3 size: 15 residues. CDR1 is SGHRS, CDR2 YFSETQ, per germline.

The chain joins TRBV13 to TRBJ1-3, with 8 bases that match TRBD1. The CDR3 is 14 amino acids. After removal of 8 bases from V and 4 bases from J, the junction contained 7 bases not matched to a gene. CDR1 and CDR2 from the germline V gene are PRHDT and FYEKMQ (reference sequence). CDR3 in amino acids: CASRARGRGNTIYF. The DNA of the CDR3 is TGTGCCAGCCGAGCCAGGGGGCGGGGAAACACCATATATTTT.

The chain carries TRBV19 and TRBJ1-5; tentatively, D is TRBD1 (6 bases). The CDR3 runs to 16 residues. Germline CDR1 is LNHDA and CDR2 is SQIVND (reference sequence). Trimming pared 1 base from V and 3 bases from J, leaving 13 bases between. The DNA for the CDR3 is TGTGCCAGTAGTATAGGAGGCGACAGGTTCAATCAGCCCCAGCATTTT. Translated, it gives CASSIGGDRFNQPQHF. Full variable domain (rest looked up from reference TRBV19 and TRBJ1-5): DGGITQSPKYLFRKEGQNVTLSCEQNLNHDAMYWYRQDPGQGLRLIYYSQIVNDFQKGDIAEGYSVSREKKESFPLTVTSAQKNPTAFYLCASSIGGDRFNQPQHFGDGTRLSIL.

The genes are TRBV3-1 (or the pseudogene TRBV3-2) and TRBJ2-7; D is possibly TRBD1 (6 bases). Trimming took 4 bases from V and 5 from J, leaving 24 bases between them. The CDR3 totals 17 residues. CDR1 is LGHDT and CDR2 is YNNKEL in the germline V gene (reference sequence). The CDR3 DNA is TGTGCCAGCAGCCCTCACCATGGAGGACAGTGGCTCGACGAGCAGTACTTC. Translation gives CASSPHHGGQWLDEQYF.